The rows below give T cell receptor beta chains drawn from one sample of a study of CD8 T cells in Susac syndrome. TCRdb re-called the immunoSEQ multiplex PCR reads with MiXCR, one entry per CDR3 protein. This table holds 150,000 to 180,000 distinct CDR3 sequences, around 95% found once. Sequences were obtained from CD4+ T cells from PBMCs. These receptors were collected from a human donor with Susac syndrome. Each CDR3 is given with its conserved first and last residue. D genes are given only for firm matches. Expanded clones get a size class; other rows say once, few or many, or leave the size out.

clone_size,j_call,d_call,v_call,cdr3_aa,cdr3_nt
-,TRBJ2-1,TRBD2,TRBV7-9,CASSPGLAQFF,TGTGCCAGCAGCCCTGGACTAGCCCAGTTCTTC
-,TRBJ2-1,-,TRBV3-1,CASSSLGSPTDEQFF,TGTGCCAGCAGCTCGCTAGGGTCGCCTACCGATGAGCAGTTCTTC
-,TRBJ1-6,-,TRBV27,CASSPNWERHYNSPLHF,TGTGCCAGCAGTCCCAATTGGGAACGCCACTATAATTCACCCCTCCACTTT
-,TRBJ2-2,-,TRBV9,CASSVRPRTDTGELFF,TGTGCCAGCAGCGTCCGTCCCCGGACGGACACCGGGGAGCTGTTTTTT
-,TRBJ2-5,TRBD1,TRBV12-3/TRBV12-4,CASSLGQGGTQYF,TGTGCCAGCAGCCTCGGACAGGGTGGGACCCAGTACTTC
few,TRBJ2-3,TRBD2,TRBV3-1,CASSPGGRDTQYF,TGTGCCAGCAGCCCCGGGGGGAGAGATACGCAGTATTTT
-,TRBJ2-7,-,TRBV29-1,CSVVFEQVPREQYF,TGCAGCGTTGTTTTCGAACAGGTGCCGAGGGAGCAGTACTTC
-,TRBJ1-1,-,TRBV7-3,CASSPTPGRLNTEAFF,TGTGCCAGCAGCCCCACTCCGGGGCGGTTGAACACTGAAGCTTTCTTT
-,TRBJ1-5,-,TRBV27,CASSPSRNQPQHF,TGTGCCAGCAGTCCCTCCAGGAATCAGCCCCAGCATTTT
-,TRBJ2-7,-,TRBV3-1,CASSQGTRVEQYF,TGTGCCAGCAGCCAGGGAACCAGGGTCGAGCAGTACTTC
-,TRBJ1-6,-,TRBV25-1,CASIMGPNSPLHF,TGTGCCAGCATCATGGGGCCGAATTCACCCCTCCACTTT
-,TRBJ2-3,TRBD1,TRBV5-1,CASSLGQGSTDTQYF,TGCGCCAGCAGCTTGGGACAGGGAAGCACAGATACGCAGTATTTT
-,TRBJ2-2,-,TRBV5-1,CASSPEGGAGTGELFF,TGCGCCAGCAGCCCGGAGGGGGGCGCGGGGACCGGGGAGCTGTTTTTT
-,TRBJ2-7,-,TRBV15,CATSRDFTGNYEQYF,TGTGCCACCAGCAGAGATTTTACAGGCAACTACGAGCAGTACTTC
-,TRBJ2-7,TRBD1,TRBV15,CATSRDGRGREQYF,TGTGCCACCAGCAGAGATGGCAGGGGGCGCGAGCAGTACTTC
-,TRBJ2-3,-,TRBV9,CASSAVPGPSTDTQYF,TGTGCCAGCAGCGCCGTACCGGGACCTAGCACAGATACGCAGTATTTT
-,TRBJ2-5,-,TRBV29-1,CSAWDYQETQYF,TGCAGCGCTTGGGACTACCAAGAGACCCAGTACTTC
-,TRBJ2-7,-,TRBV29-1,CSVTRSSYEQYF,TGCAGCGTGACGAGGAGCTCCTACGAGCAGTACTTC
-,TRBJ2-5,TRBD1,TRBV20-1,CSGMRQGGNQETQYF,TGCAGTGGGATGAGACAGGGGGGAAACCAAGAGACCCAGTACTTC
-,TRBJ2-2,-,TRBV24-1,CATSAEGRSGELFF,TGTGCCACCAGTGCCGAAGGGAGGTCCGGGGAGCTGTTTTTT
-,TRBJ1-2,-,TRBV5-6,CASSLLAGTNYGYTF,TGTGCCAGCAGCTTGTTAGCAGGGACCAACTATGGCTACACCTTC
-,TRBJ2-7,TRBD1,TRBV4-2,CASSQDGTGGINEQYF,TGTGCCAGCAGCCAAGATGGGACAGGGGGTATCAACGAGCAGTACTTC